This T cell receptor beta chain was observed in a study of neurological immune-mediated disorders. In the study overall: Within the group of about 35 multiple sclerosis patients, 31 were relapsing-remitting, while 3 were secondary progressive.

The CDR3 spans 13 residues. Trimming stripped 2 bases from V and 5 bases from J, with 12 bases between. Germline loops: CDR1 DFQATT, CDR2 SNEGSKA (reference sequence). This clonotype was seen repeatedly, ten times or more. Its antigen is unknown. Regarding the study as a whole: Private repertoires in all groups were suggested by the finding that expanded clones across subjects shared no CDR3 amino acid sequences.

The authors produced cDNA by 5'RACE using 10-nucleotide random UMIs. TCRdb re-called the 5' RACE reads with MiXCR, one entry per CDR3 protein. The table includes around 70,000 distinct CDR3 sequences, around 5% detected once. A total of 2 million PBMCs stored at -80 degrees C provided the unsorted libraries. The source of this sequence is a man younger than 30 with multiple sclerosis. This rearrangement joins TRBV20-1 to TRBJ1-1; TRBD1 is a possible D gene (6 bases). Input material: PBMCs. CDR3 loop: CSARFPGVTEAFF. CDR3 sequence (DNA): TGCAGTGCTAGATTCCCAGGGGTGACTGAAGCTTTCTTT.